In its sample, the clone carrying this T cell receptor beta chain was seen many times. The antigen remains undetermined. The data were taken from a study of T and B cells in COVID-19 patients. Study-level information: Recovered patients mostly had mild to moderate COVID-19 managed as outpatients. In the active-infection cohort, nine tenths of the roughly 20 patients had comorbidities linked to unfavorable COVID-19 outcome.

The study, taken as a whole, reports: Active COVID-19 showed highly clonal TRB repertoires; recovery showed diversity and richness above healthy donors. Patients with COVID-19 reportedly showed strongly skewed T cell receptor beta variable and joining gene usage.

Each TRB amplification used roughly 250-550 ng of genomic DNA from blood. BIOMED2 TRB-A/B primer pools were used in multiplex TRB PCR. In TCRdb, the multiplex PCR reads were re-called with MiXCR into one record per CDR3 protein. The data show roughly 21,000 distinct CDR3 sequences, approximately 29% seen once. The sequence came from a human donor who had recovered from COVID-19. The specimen was blood.

CDR3 DNA: TGTGCCATCAGTGCCACGGACAGTGCGAACACAGATACGCAGTATTTT. Protein: CAISATDSANTDTQYF. The chain has TRBV10-3 and TRBJ2-3; weak D call: TRBD1 (6 bases). The CDR3 is made up of 16 amino acids. Trimming left V 4 bases short and J 2 bases short, with 16 bases between. Germline V gene lookup returns CDR1 ENHRY and CDR2 SYGVKD.